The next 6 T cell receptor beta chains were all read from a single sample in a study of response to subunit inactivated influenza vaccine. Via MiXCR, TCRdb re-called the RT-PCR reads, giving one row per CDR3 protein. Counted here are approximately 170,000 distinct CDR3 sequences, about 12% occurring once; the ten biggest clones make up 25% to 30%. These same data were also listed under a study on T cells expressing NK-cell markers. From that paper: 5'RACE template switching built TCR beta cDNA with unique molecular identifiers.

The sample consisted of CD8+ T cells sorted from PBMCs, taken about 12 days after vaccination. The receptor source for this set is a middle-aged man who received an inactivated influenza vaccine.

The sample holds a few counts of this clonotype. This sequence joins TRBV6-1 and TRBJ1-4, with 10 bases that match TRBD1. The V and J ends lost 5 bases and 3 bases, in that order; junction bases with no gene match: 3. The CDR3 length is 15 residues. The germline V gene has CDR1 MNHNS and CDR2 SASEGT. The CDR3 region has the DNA TGTGCCAGCAGTCCAGGGACAGGGGCTAATGAAAAACTGTTTTTT. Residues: CASSPGTGANEKLFF.

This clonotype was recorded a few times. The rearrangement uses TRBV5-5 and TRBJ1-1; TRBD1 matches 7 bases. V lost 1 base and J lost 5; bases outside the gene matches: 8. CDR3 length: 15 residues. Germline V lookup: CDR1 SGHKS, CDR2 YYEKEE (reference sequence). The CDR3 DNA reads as TGTGCCAGCAGCTTGTGGCAGGGGGATTTTACTGAAGCTTTCTTT. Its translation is CASSLWQGDFTEAFF.

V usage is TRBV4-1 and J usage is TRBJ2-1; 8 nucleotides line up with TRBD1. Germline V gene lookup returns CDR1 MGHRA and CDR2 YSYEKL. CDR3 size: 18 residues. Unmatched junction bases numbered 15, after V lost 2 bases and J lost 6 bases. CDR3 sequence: CASSQTDPGQGAPNEQFF. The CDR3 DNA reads TGCGCCAGCAGCCAAACAGATCCAGGGCAGGGGGCGCCCAATGAGCAGTTCTTC.

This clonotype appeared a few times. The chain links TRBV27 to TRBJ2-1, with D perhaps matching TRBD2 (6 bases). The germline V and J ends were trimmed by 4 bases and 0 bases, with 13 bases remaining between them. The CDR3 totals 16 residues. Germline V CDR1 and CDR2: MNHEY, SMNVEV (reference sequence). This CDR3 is CASSSLGGISYNEQFF. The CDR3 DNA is TGTGCCAGCAGTTCCCTTGGCGGGATCTCCTACAATGAGCAGTTCTTC.

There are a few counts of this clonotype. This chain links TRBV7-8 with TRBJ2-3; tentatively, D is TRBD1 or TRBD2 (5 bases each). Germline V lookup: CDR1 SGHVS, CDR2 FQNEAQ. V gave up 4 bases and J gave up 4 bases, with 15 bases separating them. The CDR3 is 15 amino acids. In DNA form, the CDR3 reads TGTGCCAGCAGCTCCCCATTGGGGGTTGCAGATACGCAGTATTTT. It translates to CASSSPLGVADTQYF.

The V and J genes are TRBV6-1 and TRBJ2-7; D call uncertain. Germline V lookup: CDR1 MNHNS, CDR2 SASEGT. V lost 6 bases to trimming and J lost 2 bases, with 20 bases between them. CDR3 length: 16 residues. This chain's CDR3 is CASRTMDRSQPYEQYF. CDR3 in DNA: TGTGCCAGCAGGACGATGGATAGGTCCCAACCCTACGAGCAGTACTTC.